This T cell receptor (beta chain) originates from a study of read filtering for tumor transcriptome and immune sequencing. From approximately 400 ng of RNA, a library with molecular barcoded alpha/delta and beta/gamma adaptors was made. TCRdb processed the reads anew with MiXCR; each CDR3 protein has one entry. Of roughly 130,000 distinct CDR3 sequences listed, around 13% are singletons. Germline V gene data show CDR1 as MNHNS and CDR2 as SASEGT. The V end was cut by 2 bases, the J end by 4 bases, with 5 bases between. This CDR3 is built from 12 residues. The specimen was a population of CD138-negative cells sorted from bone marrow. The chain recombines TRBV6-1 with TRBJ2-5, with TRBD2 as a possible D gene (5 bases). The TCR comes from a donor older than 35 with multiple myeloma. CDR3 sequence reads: CASSETRETQYF. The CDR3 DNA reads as TGTGCCAGCAGTGAAACTAGAGAGACCCAGTACTTC.